A single sample gave rise to the 21 T cell receptor beta chains below, sequenced in a study of long-term antiretroviral therapy in people with HIV (dated 2022 in TCRdb). Sequencing of the TRB variable region was done with the immunoSEQ hsTCRB v3.0 assay at survey level resolution. TCRdb limited this immuneACCESS table to in-frame rearrangements with V and J called. A share of clones is missing; checked studies link under half to unresolved V genes, and the rest is unexplained. The sample table lists some 19,000 clones, about four fifths of them with a count of one. The ten largest account for approximately 8.4% of the sample. Here the sequenced sample was unsorted PBMCs, taken 0.9 years after starting antiretroviral therapy. These receptors were collected from a man between 18 and 35 years old with HIV.

The chain carries TRBV9 and TRBJ2-6; 8 bases fit TRBD2. Germline V gene sequence: CDR1 SGDLS, CDR2 YYNGEE. The V gene end was trimmed by 0 bases and the J gene end by 1 base; junction bases not matched to a gene: 12. This CDR3 is built from 20 residues. In DNA, the CDR3 is TGTGCCAGCAGCGTAGATCCCCGCGGGGCGGGGGGATCTGGGGCCAACGTCCTGACTTTC. Its translation: CASSVDPRGAGGSGANVLTF.

This clone is labeled medium-sized (0.01 to 0.1%). Distinct nucleotide sequences in the sample also encode this CDR3. This rearrangement joins TRBV28 to TRBJ2-2, with D possibly being TRBD1 (6 bases). Per the germline V gene, CDR1 is MDHEN and CDR2 is SYDVKM. The ends were cut back, 5 bases at V and 5 bases at J, with 9 bases in the middle. The CDR3 loop spans 13 amino acids. CDR3 loop: CASSPRGTGELFF. DNA of the CDR3: TGTGCCAGCAGTCCCAGGGGTACCGGGGAGCTGTTTTTT.

This clone appeared a single time. The rearrangement uses TRBV15 and TRBJ2-1; D is uncertain. Germline V CDR1 and CDR2: LNHNV, YYDKDF (reference sequence). V was shortened by 1 base and J by 6 bases, with 16 bases between the two germline ends. This CDR3 is 16 amino acids long. CDR3 residues: CATSRAGTRPGNEQFF. The DNA of the CDR3 is TGTGCCACCAGCAGAGCTGGTACCCGGCCTGGCAATGAGCAGTTCTTC. The full variable domain, with the rest looked up from reference TRBV15 and TRBJ2-1, is DAMVIQNPRYQVTQFGKPVTLSCSQTLNHNVMYWYQQKSSQAPKLLFHYYDKDFNNEADTPDNFQSRRPNTSFCFLDIRSPGLGDTAMYLCATSRAGTRPGNEQFFGPGTRLTVL.

This clone occurred a few times. The chain carries TRBV5-4 and TRBJ2-7, with 11 bases lining up with TRBD2. The germline V gene has CDR1 SGHNT and CDR2 YYREEE (reference sequence). The CDR3 sequence is 15 residues long. Trimming took 2 bases from V and 2 from J; bases not matched to a gene: 3. CDR3 sequence reads: CASSFGTSGTYEQYV. The CDR3 region has the DNA TGTGCCAGCAGCTTTGGGACTAGCGGTACCTACGAGCAGTACGTC.

This clone was seen a single time. The chain employs TRBV2 and TRBJ1-5; D may be TRBD1 (6 bases). Trimming pared 2 bases from V and 1 base from J, leaving 12 bases between. The CDR3 covers 16 residues. Germline loops: CDR1 SNHLY, CDR2 FYNNEI. Written as DNA, the CDR3 is TGTGCCAGCAGTGAATGGGAGGGGGTAAGCAATCAGCCCCAGCATTTT. Protein: CASSEWEGVSNQPQHF.

The chain couples TRBV5-1 to TRBJ2-5; no firm D call. The germline V gene has CDR1 SGHRS and CDR2 YFSETQ. The CDR3 is 15 residues long. Deletions cut 0 bases from V and 1 base from J, with 10 bases between. CDR3 sequence reads: CASSLGTAIQETQYF. CDR3 nucleotides: TGCGCCAGCAGCTTGGGGACGGCGATCCAAGAGACCCAGTACTTC. The whole variable domain, filled in from reference TRBV5-1 and TRBJ2-5, reads KAGVTQTPRYLIKTRGQQVTLSCSPISGHRSVSWYQQTPGQGLQFLFEYFSETQRNKGNFPGRFSGRQFSNSRSEMNVSTLELGDSALYLCASSLGTAIQETQYFGPGTRLLVL.

This clone came up once. This sequence joins TRBV28 and TRBJ2-1; 8 bases fit TRBD1. J was trimmed by 5 bases and V by 5 bases; bases with no gene match: 11. Per the germline V gene, CDR1 is MDHEN and CDR2 is SYDVKM. CDR3 length: 16 residues. The CDR3 loop reads CASSDNTGGKNNEQFF. CDR3 nucleotide sequence: TGTGCCAGCAGTGATAATACAGGGGGGAAAAACAATGAGCAGTTCTTC.

The rearrangement uses TRBV5-3 and TRBJ1-3; a possible D gene is TRBD1 (6 bases). TRBV5-3 is classed as an ORF, of uncertain function. V was cut by 3 bases and J by 0 bases, with 10 bases left in between. There are 15 residues in the CDR3. The CDR3 sequence: CARSSPGDSGNTIYF. DNA for the CDR3: TGTGCCAGAAGCTCCCCAGGGGACTCTGGAAACACCATATATTTT.

This sequence joins TRBV2 and TRBJ2-3; no clear D. V was shortened by 5 bases and J by 0 bases, with 3 bases between the two germline ends. The CDR3 length is 12 residues. Germline CDR1 SNHLY, CDR2 FYNNEI. The CDR3 nucleotides read TGTGCCAGCAGTACTAGCACAGATACGCAGTATTTT. Its translation is CASSTSTDTQYF.

The chain combines TRBV28 with TRBJ2-7, with 7 bases fitting TRBD1. Germline CDR1 reads MDHEN; CDR2 reads SYDVKM. The CDR3 runs 15 residues. V shed 2 bases and J 3 bases; nucleotides not matched to a gene: 7. The CDR3 loop reads CASSLRRQGHYEQYV. The DNA of the CDR3 is TGTGCCAGCAGTTTACGTCGACAGGGCCACTACGAGCAGTACGTC.

The chain couples TRBV27 to TRBJ2-2; D uncertain. Per germline, CDR1 MNHEY and CDR2 SMNVEV (reference sequence). The CDR3 is 13 residues long. V was clipped by 3 bases and J by 4 bases, with 6 bases between them. The CDR3 protein is CASSLAFTGELFF. The CDR3 DNA reads as TGTGCCAGCAGTTTGGCCTTCACCGGGGAGCTGTTTTTT.

The chain combines TRBV7-6 with TRBJ2-6; 12 positions agree with TRBD1. Germline assignment: CDR1 SGHVS and CDR2 FNYEAQ. The V gene end was trimmed by 5 bases and the J gene end by 4 bases; junction bases not matched to a gene: 3. CDR3 length equals 16 residues. The CDR3 is CASSRGQGAGANVLTF. Here the CDR3 DNA reads TGTGCCAGCAGCCGGGGACAGGGGGCAGGGGCCAACGTCCTGACTTTC.

V usage is TRBV18 and J usage is TRBJ2-1, with TRBD1 as a possible D gene (5 bases). The germline V and J ends were trimmed by 5 bases and 6 bases, with 8 bases remaining between them. CDR3 size: 12 residues. CDR1 and CDR2 from the germline V gene are KGHSH and LQKENI. The CDR3 here is CASSGQRNEQFF. The CDR3 bases are TGTGCCAGCTCAGGACAACGCAATGAGCAGTTCTTC.

This rearrangement joins TRBV6-5 to TRBJ1-1; D uncertain. Germline V gene lookup returns CDR1 MNHEY and CDR2 SVGAGI. This CDR3 spans 16 amino acids. Trimming stripped 0 bases from V and 2 bases from J, with 13 bases between. The CDR3 region has the DNA TGTGCCAGCAGTTACTCGATAGGTAGGGCCAACACTGAAGCTTTCTTT. It specifies CASSYSIGRANTEAFF.

This chain links TRBV28 with TRBJ1-2; D unresolved. The ends were cut back, 5 bases at V and 7 bases at J, with 20 bases in the middle. This CDR3 spans 15 amino acids. Per the germline V gene, CDR1 is MDHEN and CDR2 is SYDVKM. CDR3 sequence: CASSLRLAAMGGYTF. CDR3 coding DNA: TGTGCCAGCAGTCTCAGGCTAGCGGCAATGGGTGGCTACACCTTC.

The rearrangement uses TRBV5-1 and TRBJ1-5; possible D gene TRBD1, 5 bases. Looked up from germline, CDR1 is SGHRS and CDR2 is YFSETQ. The CDR3 covers 15 residues. V lost 1 base to trimming and J lost 7 bases, with 15 bases between them. Written as DNA, the CDR3 is TGCGCCAGCAGCTTGTATGGCAGGGAAGAACAGCCCCAGCATTTT. Its protein product is CASSLYGREEQPQHF.

The genes are TRBV19 and TRBJ1-3; D gene unclear. Trimming removed 8 bases at V and 0 bases at J, with 20 bases between. From germline, CDR1 is LNHDA and CDR2 SQIVND (reference sequence). The CDR3 runs 17 residues. CDR3 DNA: TGTGCCAGTGGTGGCGGCCGCAACGTAGTCTCTGGAAACACCATATATTTT. Amino acids: CASGGGRNVVSGNTIYF. Complete variable domain (other parts from reference TRBV19 and TRBJ1-3): DGGITQSPKYLFRKEGQNVTLSCEQNLNHDAMYWYRQDPGQGLRLIYYSQIVNDFQKGDIAEGYSVSREKKESFPLTVTSAQKNPTAFYLCASGGGRNVVSGNTIYFGEGSWLTVV.

The rearrangement uses TRBV28 and TRBJ1-5; D ambiguous. Germline assignment: CDR1 MDHEN and CDR2 SYDVKM. The CDR3 covers 14 residues. V was pared by 6 bases and J by 3 bases, with 12 bases between. The CDR3 region has the DNA TGTGCCAGCAGGCAACCGGGAGACAATCAGCCCCAGCATTTT. Amino acid sequence: CASRQPGDNQPQHF.

The V and J genes are TRBV28 and TRBJ1-2, with 7 bases lining up with TRBD1. Germline CDR1 and CDR2: MDHEN and SYDVKM. Trimming at V came to 6 bases and at J to 2 bases, leaving 12 bases not matched to a gene. CDR3 length equals 16 residues. The CDR3 DNA reads TGTGCCAGCAGACCACATCTCAGGGGGTCGAACTATGGCTACACCTTC. This gives the protein CASRPHLRGSNYGYTF.

J is TRBJ2-3 and V is TRBV13; D is uncertain. The CDR3 consists of 15 residues. V was cut by 5 bases and J by 4 bases, with 16 bases left in between. CDR1 and CDR2 (germline): PRHDT, FYEKMQ (reference sequence). CDR3 loop: CASSPSYSGPDTQYF. In DNA, the CDR3 is TGTGCCAGCAGCCCATCTTACTCCGGCCCAGATACGCAGTATTTT.

The V gene is TRBV27, the J gene TRBJ2-1; D is possibly TRBD1 or TRBD2 (6 bases each). With 7 bases removed from V and 7 bases from J, the gap between germline ends came to 14 bases. This CDR3 comprises 13 residues. From germline, CDR1 is MNHEY and CDR2 SMNVEV (reference sequence). CDR3 DNA: TGTGCCAGCACCCCTTGGGGGGCAAATGAGCAGTTCTTC. This gives the protein CASTPWGANEQFF.